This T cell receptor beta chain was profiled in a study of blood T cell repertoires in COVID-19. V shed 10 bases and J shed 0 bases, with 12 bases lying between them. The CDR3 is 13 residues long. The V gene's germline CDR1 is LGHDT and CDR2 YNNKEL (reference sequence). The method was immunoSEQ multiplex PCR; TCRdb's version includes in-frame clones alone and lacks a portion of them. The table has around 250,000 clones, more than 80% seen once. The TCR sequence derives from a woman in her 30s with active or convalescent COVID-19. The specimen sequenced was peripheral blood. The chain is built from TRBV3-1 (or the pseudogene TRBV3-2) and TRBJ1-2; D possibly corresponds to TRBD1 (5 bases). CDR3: CATNPGTNYGYTF. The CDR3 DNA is TGTGCCACGAACCCAGGGACTAACTATGGCTACACCTTC.